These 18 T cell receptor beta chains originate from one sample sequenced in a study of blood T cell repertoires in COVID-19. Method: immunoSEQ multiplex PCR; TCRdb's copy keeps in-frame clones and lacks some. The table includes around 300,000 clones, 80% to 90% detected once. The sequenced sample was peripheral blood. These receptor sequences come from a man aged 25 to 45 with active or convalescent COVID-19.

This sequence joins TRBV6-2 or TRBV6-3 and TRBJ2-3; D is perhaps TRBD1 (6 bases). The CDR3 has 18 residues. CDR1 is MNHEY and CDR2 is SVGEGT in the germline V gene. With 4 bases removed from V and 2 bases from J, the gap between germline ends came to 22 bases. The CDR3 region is CASSLNPLTDRNTDTQYF. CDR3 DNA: TGTGCCAGCAGTTTAAACCCCCTAACGGACAGAAACACAGATACGCAGTATTTT.

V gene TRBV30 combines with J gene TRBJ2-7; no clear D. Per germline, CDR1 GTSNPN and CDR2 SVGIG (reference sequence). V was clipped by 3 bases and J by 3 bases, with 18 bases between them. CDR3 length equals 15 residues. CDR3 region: CAWSGEVRSLYEQYF. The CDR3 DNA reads TGTGCCTGGAGCGGTGAAGTGCGGTCTCTCTACGAGCAGTACTTC. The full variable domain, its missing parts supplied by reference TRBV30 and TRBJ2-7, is SQTIHQWPATLVQPVGSPLSLECTVEGTSNPNLYWYRQAAGRGLQLLFYSVGIGQISSEVPQNLSASRPQDRQFILSSKKLLLSDSGFYLCAWSGEVRSLYEQYFGPGTRLTVT.

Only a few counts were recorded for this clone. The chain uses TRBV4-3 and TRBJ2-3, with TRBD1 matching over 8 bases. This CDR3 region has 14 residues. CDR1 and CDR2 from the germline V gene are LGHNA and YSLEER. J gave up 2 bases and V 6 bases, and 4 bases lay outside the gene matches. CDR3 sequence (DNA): TGCGCCAGCAGTGGACAGGGAACCACAGATACGCAGTATTTT. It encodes CASSGQGTTDTQYF.

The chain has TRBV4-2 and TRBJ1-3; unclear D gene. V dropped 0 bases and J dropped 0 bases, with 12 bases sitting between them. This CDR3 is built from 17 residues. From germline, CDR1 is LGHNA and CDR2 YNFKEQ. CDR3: CASSQEKTPSSGNTIYF. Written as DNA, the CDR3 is TGTGCCAGCAGCCAAGAAAAAACCCCCAGCTCTGGAAACACCATATATTTT.

The CDR3 loop reads CARSPGLAGGKDEQYF. The CDR3 DNA is TGTGCCAGAAGCCCCGGACTAGCGGGAGGGAAGGACGAGCAGTACTTC. The gene calls are TRBV7-5 and TRBJ2-7; TRBD2 is the table's D call and was not checked against the DNA. TRBV7-5 is flagged as a pseudogene. The length of the CDR3 is 16 residues.

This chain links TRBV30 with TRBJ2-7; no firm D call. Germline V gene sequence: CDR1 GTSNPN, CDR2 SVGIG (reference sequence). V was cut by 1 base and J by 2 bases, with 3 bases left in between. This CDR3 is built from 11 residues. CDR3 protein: CAWSDTYEQYF. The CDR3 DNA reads TGTGCCTGGAGTGACACCTACGAGCAGTACTTC.

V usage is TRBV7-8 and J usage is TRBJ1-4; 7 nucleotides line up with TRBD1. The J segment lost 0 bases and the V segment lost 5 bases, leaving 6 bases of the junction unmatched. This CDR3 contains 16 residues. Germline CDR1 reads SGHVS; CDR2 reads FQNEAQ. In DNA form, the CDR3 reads TGTGCCAGCAGCCCTAAAGACAGGGCAACTAATGAAAAACTGTTTTTT. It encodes CASSPKDRATNEKLFF.

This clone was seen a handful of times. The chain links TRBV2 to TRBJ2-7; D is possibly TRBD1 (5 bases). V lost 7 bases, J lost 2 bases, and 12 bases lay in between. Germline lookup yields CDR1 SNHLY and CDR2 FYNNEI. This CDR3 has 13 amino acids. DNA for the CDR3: TGTGCCAGCACCCCCAGGACAACCTACGAGCAGTACTTC. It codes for CASTPRTTYEQYF. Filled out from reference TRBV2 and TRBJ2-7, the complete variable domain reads EPEVTQTPSHQVTQMGQEVILRCVPISNHLYFYWYRQILGQKVEFLVSFYNNEISEKSEIFDDQFSVERPDGSNFTLKIRSTKLEDSAMYFCASTPRTTYEQYFGPGTRLTVT.

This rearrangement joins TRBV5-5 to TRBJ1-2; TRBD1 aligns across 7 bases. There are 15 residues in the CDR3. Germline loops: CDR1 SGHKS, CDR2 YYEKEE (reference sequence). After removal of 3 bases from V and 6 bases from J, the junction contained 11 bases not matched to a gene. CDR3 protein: CASSSFTGTADGYTF. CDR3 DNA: TGTGCCAGCAGCTCGTTTACCGGGACAGCTGATGGCTACACCTTC. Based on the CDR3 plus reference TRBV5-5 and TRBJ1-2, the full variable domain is DAGVTQSPTHLIKTRGQQVTLRCSPISGHKSVSWYQQVLGQGPQFIFQYYEKEERGRGNFPDRFSARQFPNYSSELNVNALLLGDSALYLCASSSFTGTADGYTFGSGTRLTVV.

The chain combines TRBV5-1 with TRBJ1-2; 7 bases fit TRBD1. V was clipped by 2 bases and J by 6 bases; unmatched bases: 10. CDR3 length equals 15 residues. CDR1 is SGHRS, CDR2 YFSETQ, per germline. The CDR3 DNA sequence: TGCGCCAGCAGCTTAACAGGGGAATCCCTTCATGGCTACACCTTC. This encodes CASSLTGESLHGYTF. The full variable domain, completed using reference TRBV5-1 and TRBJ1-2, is KAGVTQTPRYLIKTRGQQVTLSCSPISGHRSVSWYQQTPGQGLQFLFEYFSETQRNKGNFPGRFSGRQFSNSRSEMNVSTLELGDSALYLCASSLTGESLHGYTFGSGTRLTVV.

The CDR3 DNA sequence: TGCAGTGCCACGGTCCAAGAGACCCAGTACTTC. Its translation is CSATVQETQYF. The V call is TRBV20-1, the J call TRBJ2-5; D unresolved. This CDR3 has 11 amino acids. CDR1 is DFQATT, CDR2 SNEGSKA, per germline (reference sequence). Trimming left V 6 bases short and J 1 base short, with 6 bases between.

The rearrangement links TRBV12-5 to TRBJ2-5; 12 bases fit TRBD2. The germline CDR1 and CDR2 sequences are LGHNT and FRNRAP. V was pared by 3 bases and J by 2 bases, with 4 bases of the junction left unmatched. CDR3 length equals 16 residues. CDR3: CASGFRLAGEQETQYF. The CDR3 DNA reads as TGTGCTAGTGGTTTCAGACTAGCGGGGGAGCAAGAGACCCAGTACTTC.

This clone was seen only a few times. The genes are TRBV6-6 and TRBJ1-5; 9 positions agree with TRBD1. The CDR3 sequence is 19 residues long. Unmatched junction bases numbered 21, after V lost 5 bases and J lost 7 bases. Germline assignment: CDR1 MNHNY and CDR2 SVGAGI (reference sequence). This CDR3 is CASSPLSTGPGQGWQPQHF. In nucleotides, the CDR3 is TGTGCCAGCAGTCCTCTCTCTACTGGGCCGGGACAGGGATGGCAGCCCCAGCATTTT.

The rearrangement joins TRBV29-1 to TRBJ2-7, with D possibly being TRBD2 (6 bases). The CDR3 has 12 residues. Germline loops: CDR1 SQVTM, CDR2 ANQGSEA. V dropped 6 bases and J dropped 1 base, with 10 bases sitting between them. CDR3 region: CSVSEGSYEQYF. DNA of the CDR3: TGCAGCGTCTCGGAGGGGTCCTACGAGCAGTACTTC.

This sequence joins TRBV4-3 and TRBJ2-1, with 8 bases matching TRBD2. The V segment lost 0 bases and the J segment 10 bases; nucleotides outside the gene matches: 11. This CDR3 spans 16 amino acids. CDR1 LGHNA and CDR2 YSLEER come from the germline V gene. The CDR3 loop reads CASSQEGFTSGWEQFF. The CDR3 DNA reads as TGCGCCAGCAGCCAAGAGGGATTCACTAGCGGTTGGGAGCAGTTCTTC.

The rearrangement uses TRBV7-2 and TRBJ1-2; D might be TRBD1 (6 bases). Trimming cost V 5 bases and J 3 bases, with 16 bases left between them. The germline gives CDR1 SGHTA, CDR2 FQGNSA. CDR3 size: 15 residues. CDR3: CASSPGPGGDYGYTF. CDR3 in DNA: TGTGCCAGCAGCCCGGGTCCGGGGGGCGACTATGGCTACACCTTC. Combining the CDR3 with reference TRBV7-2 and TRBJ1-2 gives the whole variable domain GAGVSQSPSNKVTEKGKDVELRCDPISGHTALYWYRQSLGQGLEFLIYFQGNSAPDKSGLPSDRFSAERTGGSVSTLTIQRTQQEDSAVYLCASSPGPGGDYGYTFGSGTRLTVV.

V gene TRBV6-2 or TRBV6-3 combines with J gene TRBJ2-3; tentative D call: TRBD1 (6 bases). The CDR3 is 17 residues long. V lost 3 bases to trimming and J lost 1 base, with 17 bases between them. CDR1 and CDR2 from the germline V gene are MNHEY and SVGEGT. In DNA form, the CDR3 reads TGTGCCAGCAGTTATGGGCAGAGCCCAGGGGGCACAGATACGCAGTATTTT. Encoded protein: CASSYGQSPGGTDTQYF.

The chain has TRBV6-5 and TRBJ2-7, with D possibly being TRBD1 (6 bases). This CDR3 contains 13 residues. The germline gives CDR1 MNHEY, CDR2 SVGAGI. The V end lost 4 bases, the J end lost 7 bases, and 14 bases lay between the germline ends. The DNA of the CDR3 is TGTGCCAGCAGTTCTCGCAGGGGTGGAGAGCAGTACTTC. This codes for CASSSRRGGEQYF.